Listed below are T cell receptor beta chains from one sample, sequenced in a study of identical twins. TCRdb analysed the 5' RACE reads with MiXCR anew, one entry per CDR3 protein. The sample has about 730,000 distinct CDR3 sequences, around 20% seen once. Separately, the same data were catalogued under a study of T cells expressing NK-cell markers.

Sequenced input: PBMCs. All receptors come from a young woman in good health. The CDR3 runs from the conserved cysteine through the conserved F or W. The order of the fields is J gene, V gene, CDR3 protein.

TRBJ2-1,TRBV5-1,CASSLGGSAYNEQFF
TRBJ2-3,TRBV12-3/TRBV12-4,CASSFQGTYTDTQYF
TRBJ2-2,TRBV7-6,CASSLVKAGELFF
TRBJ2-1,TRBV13,CASSPGQGATNEQFF
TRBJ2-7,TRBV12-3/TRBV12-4,CASRDDGSSYEQYF
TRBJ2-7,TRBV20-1,CSASRDITYEQYF
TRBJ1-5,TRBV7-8,CASSSSRGRYQPQHF
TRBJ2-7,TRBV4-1,CASSQGTSTSYEQYF
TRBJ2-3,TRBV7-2,CASSLRQGAQDTQYF
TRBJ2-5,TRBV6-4,CASSGRSTKETQYF
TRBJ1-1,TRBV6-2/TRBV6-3,CASSYARGFGTEAFF
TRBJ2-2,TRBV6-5,CASSYDASGSATGELFF
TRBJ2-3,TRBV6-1,CASSSGRITDTQYF
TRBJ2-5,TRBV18,CASSPRSSQETQYF
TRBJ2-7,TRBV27,CASSPSSPTGEQYF
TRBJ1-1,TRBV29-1,CSGRLKTEAFF
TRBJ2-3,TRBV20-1,CSARPPGTADTQYF
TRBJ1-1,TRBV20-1,CSAAEAFF
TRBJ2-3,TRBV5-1,CASSLSSGGSFSTDTQYF